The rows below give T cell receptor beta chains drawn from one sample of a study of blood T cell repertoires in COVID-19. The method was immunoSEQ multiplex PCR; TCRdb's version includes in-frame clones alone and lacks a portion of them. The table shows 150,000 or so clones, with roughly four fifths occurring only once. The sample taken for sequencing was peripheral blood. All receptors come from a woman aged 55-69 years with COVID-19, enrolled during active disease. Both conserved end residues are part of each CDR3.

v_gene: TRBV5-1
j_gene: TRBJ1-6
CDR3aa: CASSPDSGGWNSPLHF

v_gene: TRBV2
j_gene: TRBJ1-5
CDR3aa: CASSVGQGASNQPQHF

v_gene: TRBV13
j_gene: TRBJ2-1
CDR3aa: CASSLGSSGRSYNEQFF

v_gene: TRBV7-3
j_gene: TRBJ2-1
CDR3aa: CASSLQAGVKYNEQFF

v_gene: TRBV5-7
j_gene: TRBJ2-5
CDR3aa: CASSPVPIGGETQYF

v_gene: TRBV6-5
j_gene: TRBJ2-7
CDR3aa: CASSYSRSYEQYF

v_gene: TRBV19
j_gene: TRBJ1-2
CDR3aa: CASSTIRRREGYTF

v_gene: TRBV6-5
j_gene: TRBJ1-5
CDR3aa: CASSQTGNNQPQHF

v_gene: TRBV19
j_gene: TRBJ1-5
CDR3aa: CASSITGTGGNQPQHF

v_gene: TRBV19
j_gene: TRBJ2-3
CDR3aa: CASSITAQRRRTDTQYF

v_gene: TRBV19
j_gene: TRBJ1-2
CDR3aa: CASSPTGSHGGYTF

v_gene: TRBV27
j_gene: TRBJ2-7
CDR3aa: CASIIWQGGHEQYF

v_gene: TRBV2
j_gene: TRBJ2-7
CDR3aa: CASSGQGVHEQYF

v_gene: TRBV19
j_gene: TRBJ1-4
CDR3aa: CASTYWNRGEKLFF

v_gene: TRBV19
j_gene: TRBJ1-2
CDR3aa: CASTVWGDFYGYTF

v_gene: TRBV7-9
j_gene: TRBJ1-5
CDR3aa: CASSWGGTSNQPQHF

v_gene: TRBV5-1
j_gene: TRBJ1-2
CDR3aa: CASTPTGGNGYTF

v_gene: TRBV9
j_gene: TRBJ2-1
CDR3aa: CASSVSVTGGGGEQFF

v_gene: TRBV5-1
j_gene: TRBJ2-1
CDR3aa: CASSGSGGNEQFF

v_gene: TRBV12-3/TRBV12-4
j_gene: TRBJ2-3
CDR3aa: CASSSTDTQYF

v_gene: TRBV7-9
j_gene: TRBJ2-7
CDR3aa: CASSRAGQGDEQYF

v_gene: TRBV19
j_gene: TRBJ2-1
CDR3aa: CASSYLGGPDEQFF

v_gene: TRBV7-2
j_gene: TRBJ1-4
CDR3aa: CASSLGHLNEKLFF

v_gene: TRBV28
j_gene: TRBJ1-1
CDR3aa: CASNQVNTEAFF

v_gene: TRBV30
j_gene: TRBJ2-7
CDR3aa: CAWRGGRDCPDSYEQYF

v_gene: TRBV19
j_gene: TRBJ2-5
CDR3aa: CASSIGVLRGKETQYF

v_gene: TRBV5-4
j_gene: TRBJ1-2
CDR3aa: CASSFLEFDYGYTF

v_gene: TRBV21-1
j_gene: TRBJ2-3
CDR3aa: CASRKRRGLVSTDTQYF

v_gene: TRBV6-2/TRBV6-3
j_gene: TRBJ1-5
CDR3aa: CASSYSGQVGQPQHF

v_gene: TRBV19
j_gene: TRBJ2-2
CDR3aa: CASSIGTGGNTGELFF

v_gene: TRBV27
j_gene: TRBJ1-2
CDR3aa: CASRGDRDWHGYTF

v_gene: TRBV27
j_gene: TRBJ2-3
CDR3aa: CASSQSLGGFTDTQYF

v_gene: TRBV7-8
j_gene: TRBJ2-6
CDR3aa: CASASSSGWGVGASGANVLTF

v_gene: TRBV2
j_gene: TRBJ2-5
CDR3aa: CASSPRLVSQETQYF

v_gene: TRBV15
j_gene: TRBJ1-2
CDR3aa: CATSRDREGRNYGYTF

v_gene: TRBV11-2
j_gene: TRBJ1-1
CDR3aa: CASSFRQGNTEAFF

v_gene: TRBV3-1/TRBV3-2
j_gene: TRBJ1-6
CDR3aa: CASSQELSSPLHF

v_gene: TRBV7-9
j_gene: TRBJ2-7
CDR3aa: CASSLDRPPYEQYF

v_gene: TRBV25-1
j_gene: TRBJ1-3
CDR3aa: CASSWSSGKGNTIYF

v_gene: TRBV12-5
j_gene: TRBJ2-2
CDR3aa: CASGFEGLKGGELFF